What follows are 23 T cell receptor beta chains derived from one specimen sequenced in a study of shared clonotypes between healthy human individuals. Sequenced by immunoSEQ multiplex PCR; TCRdb stores in-frame clones only, minus some. The table shows about 2.2 million clones, with 80% to 95% occurring only once. Positive CCR7 selection of CD45RO-negative cells yielded the naive CD8 cells, and terminally differentiated effector memory CD45RA+ cells were excluded. Sequenced: naive CD8+ T cells from PBMCs. These receptors were collected from a man younger than 35 in good health. Some clones in this sample may be carry-over from other donors' samples.

The chain combines TRBV11-3 with TRBJ1-5; possibly TRBD1 for D (5 bases). Trimming cost V 0 bases and J 4 bases, with 10 bases left between them. CDR3 length: 15 residues. The germline CDR1 and CDR2 sequences are SGHNT and YENEEA. Here the CDR3 reads CASSLDGAGNQPQHF. The CDR3 region has the DNA TGTGCCAGCAGCTTAGATGGGGCAGGAAATCAGCCCCAGCATTTT.

Details on this clone: The sample has other DNA sequences that encode this CDR3 too. The chain recombines TRBV28 with TRBJ1-5, with D perhaps matching TRBD1 (6 bases). The CDR3 length is 14 residues. Germline-derived CDR1 and CDR2 are MDHEN and SYDVKM. Trimming took off 2 bases at V and 2 bases at J, with 7 bases between the two ends. The CDR3 bases are TGTGCCAGCAGTTTACAGGGGCGCAATCAGCCCCAGCATTTT. Protein product: CASSLQGRNQPQHF.

To note about this clone: Different DNA sequences within this sample yield the same CDR3. The rearrangement uses TRBV5-1 and TRBJ2-1; 8 bases map to TRBD2. Looked up from germline, CDR1 is SGHRS and CDR2 is YFSETQ. The CDR3 length is 13 residues. V gave up 4 bases and J gave up 4 bases; unmatched junction bases: 1. The CDR3 coding sequence is TGCGCCAGCAGCACGGGAGGGTACAATGAGCAGTTCTTC. Translated: CASSTGGYNEQFF. The whole variable domain, remainder taken from reference TRBV5-1 and TRBJ2-1, is KAGVTQTPRYLIKTRGQQVTLSCSPISGHRSVSWYQQTPGQGLQFLFEYFSETQRNKGNFPGRFSGRQFSNSRSEMNVSTLELGDSALYLCASSTGGYNEQFFGPGTRLTVL.

This chain connects TRBV19 to TRBJ1-1, with a tentative D call TRBD1 (6 bases). The CDR3 covers 15 residues. Deletions cut 6 bases from V and 0 bases from J, with 14 bases between. Germline assignment: CDR1 LNHDA and CDR2 SQIVND (reference sequence). The CDR3 coding sequence is TGTGCCAGTAGAAACAGGGAGGGGGTGAACACTGAAGCTTTCTTT. Protein sequence: CASRNREGVNTEAFF.

The chain has TRBV7-2 and TRBJ2-7; 9 bases align to TRBD2. Germline V lookup: CDR1 SGHTA, CDR2 FQGNSA. CDR3 length equals 15 residues. The V gene end was trimmed by 1 base and the J gene end by 0 bases; junction bases not matched to a gene: 1. The CDR3 region is CASSLDSGSSYEQYF. The CDR3 DNA reads TGTGCCAGCAGCTTAGATAGCGGGAGCTCCTACGAGCAGTACTTC.

The chain carries TRBV11-2 and TRBJ1-5, with D tentatively TRBD1 (5 bases). Deletions cut 5 bases from V and 2 bases from J, with 16 bases between. Looked up from germline, CDR1 is SGHAT and CDR2 is FQNNGV. This CDR3 region has 16 residues. The CDR3 nucleotides read TGTGCCAGCAGCCCGCATGGGGCTCTGGGCAATCAGCCCCAGCATTTT. Amino acid sequence: CASSPHGALGNQPQHF.

J is TRBJ1-1 and V is TRBV28, with unresolved D. Germline V lookup: CDR1 MDHEN, CDR2 SYDVKM. The CDR3 sequence is 14 residues long. V gave up 5 bases and J gave up 0 bases, with 10 bases separating them. The CDR3 loop reads CASSPSQVNTEAFF. CDR3 bases: TGTGCCAGCAGTCCCAGCCAGGTGAACACTGAAGCTTTCTTT.

The gene calls are TRBV6-1 and TRBJ2-3; TRBD2 matches at 11 bases. The CDR3 consists of 17 residues. Germline CDR1 reads MNHNS; CDR2 reads SASEGT. Trimming cost V 1 base and J 5 bases; bases outside gene matches: 8. The chain's CDR3 is CASSEVSGRAFRDTQYF. Written as DNA, the CDR3 is TGTGCCAGCAGTGAAGTTAGCGGGAGGGCTTTTAGAGATACGCAGTATTTT.

The rearrangement joins TRBV5-6 to TRBJ2-7; D remains unclear. Trimming shortened V by 1 base and J by 3 bases, and 11 bases separated the two germline ends. The CDR3 totals 14 residues. CDR1 SGHDT and CDR2 YYEEEE come from the germline V gene. The DNA for the CDR3 is TGTGCCAGCAGCTTGAGTCACAGTTACTACGAGCAGTACTTC. Its translation is CASSLSHSYYEQYF.

This sequence joins TRBV7-3 and TRBJ2-1; possible D gene TRBD2, 5 bases. This CDR3 is built from 18 residues. Trimming left V 2 bases short and J 0 bases short, with 17 bases between. The germline CDR1 and CDR2 sequences are SGHTA and FQGTGA. The CDR3 spells CASSLWKDSAPSYNEQFF. The CDR3 bases are TGTGCCAGCAGCTTATGGAAGGATAGCGCCCCCTCCTACAATGAGCAGTTCTTC.

The DNA for the CDR3 is TGTGCCAGCAGCGCCCACAGGGCCGAGGATGAAAAACTGTTTTTT. This gives the protein CASSAHRAEDEKLFF. The J gene is TRBJ1-4, the V gene TRBV7-9; perhaps TRBD1 as D (6 bases). Germline V gives CDR1 SEHNR, CDR2 FQNEAQ (reference sequence). The CDR3 runs 15 residues. Deletions cut 5 bases from V and 6 bases from J, with 16 bases between.

The chain couples TRBV7-9 to TRBJ1-2, with 8 bases that match TRBD1. CDR3 size: 16 residues. V was pared by 5 bases and J by 4 bases, with 12 bases of the junction left unmatched. Germline assignment: CDR1 SEHNR and CDR2 FQNEAQ (reference sequence). The CDR3, as DNA: TGTGCCAGCAGCGCCGGCGGACAGGGCCCTCCCTATGGCTACACCTTC. This encodes CASSAGGQGPPYGYTF.

The J gene is TRBJ1-1, the V gene TRBV7-9; no reliable D call. This CDR3 contains 14 residues. Germline V lookup: CDR1 SEHNR, CDR2 FQNEAQ (reference sequence). Between the trimmed V and J ends, which lost 1 base and 7 bases, there was a span of 13 bases. This chain's CDR3 is CASSLVAVGSEAFF. The CDR3 bases are TGTGCCAGCAGCTTAGTAGCCGTTGGCAGTGAAGCTTTCTTT.

The chain is built from TRBV15 and TRBJ2-1, with D perhaps assigned TRBD1 or TRBD2 (5 bases each). The CDR3 consists of 14 residues. V lost 5 bases, J lost 7 bases, and 15 bases lay in between. CDR1 is LNHNV and CDR2 is YYDKDF in the germline V gene (reference sequence). The CDR3, as DNA: TGTGCCACCAGCGGGACCCGGTCGGGAAATGAGCAGTTCTTC. This translates into CATSGTRSGNEQFF.

On this clone itself: Distinct nucleotide sequences in the sample also encode this CDR3. The V gene is TRBV27, the J gene TRBJ1-1; D perhaps matches TRBD1 (5 bases). Germline V lookup: CDR1 MNHEY, CDR2 SMNVEV (reference sequence). This CDR3 comprises 13 residues. Deletions cut 2 bases from V and 2 bases from J, with 6 bases between. CDR3 bases: TGTGCCAGCAGTTTAGGGACCAACACTGAAGCTTTCTTT. Amino acids: CASSLGTNTEAFF.

Concerning this clone itself: Other DNA variants within this sample encode the same CDR3. The V and J genes are TRBV5-1 and TRBJ2-7, with 7 bases matching TRBD1. Germline V CDR1 and CDR2: SGHRS, YFSETQ. The length of the CDR3 is 16 residues. With V trimmed by 0 bases and J by 2 bases, 8 bases remained unmatched. This chain's CDR3 is CASSLGPGTATYEQYF. The CDR3 DNA reads TGCGCCAGCAGCTTGGGTCCCGGGACAGCTACCTACGAGCAGTACTTC.

The chain uses TRBV4-3 and TRBJ2-2; 9 bases line up with TRBD1. Germline-derived CDR1 and CDR2 are LGHNA and YSLEER. J was trimmed by 5 bases and V by 5 bases; bases with no gene match: 6. The CDR3 is 15 residues long. CDR3 sequence reads: CASSARDRVTGELFF. The CDR3 coding sequence is TGCGCCAGCAGCGCCCGGGACAGGGTAACCGGGGAGCTGTTTTTT.

Only one count was recorded for this clone. This rearrangement joins TRBV27 to TRBJ1-2, with unresolved D. Trimming shortened V by 6 bases and J by 4 bases, and 12 bases separated the two germline ends. Germline V gene data show CDR1 as MNHEY and CDR2 as SMNVEV (reference sequence). The CDR3 length is 13 residues. This chain's CDR3 is CASSPISGYGYTF. In DNA form, the CDR3 reads TGTGCCAGCAGCCCCATTTCTGGCTATGGCTACACCTTC.

The chain uses TRBV7-9 and TRBJ2-5; 10 bases are a match to TRBD2. This CDR3 region has 15 residues. V gave up 3 bases and J gave up 2 bases; unmatched junction bases: 3. CDR1 SEHNR and CDR2 FQNEAQ come from the germline V gene (reference sequence). The chain's CDR3 is CASSLTSGLQETQYF. For the CDR3, the DNA is TGTGCCAGCAGCTTGACTAGCGGGTTGCAAGAGACCCAGTACTTC.

The chain employs TRBV13 and TRBJ2-7; TRBD2 matches at 10 bases. V shed 3 bases, J shed 4 bases, and the junction held 6 bases outside the gene matches. The CDR3 runs to 15 residues. The V gene's germline CDR1 is PRHDT and CDR2 FYEKMQ (reference sequence). CDR3 sequence: CASSLGASGRYEQYF. The DNA of the CDR3 is TGTGCCAGCAGCTTGGGGGCTAGCGGGAGATACGAGCAGTACTTC.

The chain combines TRBV6-5 with TRBJ1-1, with 8 positions matching TRBD1. The CDR3 is 16 amino acids. Per the germline V gene, CDR1 is MNHEY and CDR2 is SVGAGI. J lost 3 bases, V lost 0 bases, and 6 bases had no gene match. For the CDR3, the DNA is TGTGCCAGCAGTTACTCCTTGACAGGGGTCGACACTGAAGCTTTCTTT. It is translated as CASSYSLTGVDTEAFF.

The V gene is TRBV11-3, the J gene TRBJ2-7; 7 bases match TRBD1. The ends lost 5 bases at V and 5 bases at J; junction bases unmatched: 9. The CDR3 runs 14 residues. CDR1 is SGHNT and CDR2 is YENEEA in the germline V gene. CDR3 coding DNA: TGTGCCAGCAGCCGGACAGGTGGCGCAGACGAGCAGTACTTC. Amino acid sequence: CASSRTGGADEQYF.

This clone is a singleton in its sample. The chain links TRBV7-9 to TRBJ2-5; a weak D match, TRBD1 (5 bases). The CDR3 length is 14 residues. The V end was cut by 5 bases, the J end by 2 bases, with 12 bases between. Looked up from germline, CDR1 is SEHNR and CDR2 is FQNEAQ (reference sequence). The CDR3 coding sequence is TGTGCCAGCAGCACGCGACAGCTACAAGAGACCCAGTACTTC. Its translation: CASSTRQLQETQYF.